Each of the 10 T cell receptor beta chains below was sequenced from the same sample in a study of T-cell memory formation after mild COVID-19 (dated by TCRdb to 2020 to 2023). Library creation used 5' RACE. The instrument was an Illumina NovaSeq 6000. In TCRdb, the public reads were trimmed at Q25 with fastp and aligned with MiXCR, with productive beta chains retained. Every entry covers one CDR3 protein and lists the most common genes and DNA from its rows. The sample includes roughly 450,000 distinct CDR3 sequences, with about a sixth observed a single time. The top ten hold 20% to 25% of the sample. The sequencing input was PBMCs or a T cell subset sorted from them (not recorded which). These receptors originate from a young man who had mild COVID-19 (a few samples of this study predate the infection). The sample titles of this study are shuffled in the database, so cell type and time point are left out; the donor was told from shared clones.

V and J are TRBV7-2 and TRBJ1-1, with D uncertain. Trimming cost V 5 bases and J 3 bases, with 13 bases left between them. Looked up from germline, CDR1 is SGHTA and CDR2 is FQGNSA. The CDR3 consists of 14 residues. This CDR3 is CASSGSRADTEAFF. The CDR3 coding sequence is TGTGCCAGCAGCGGAAGCCGGGCGGACACTGAAGCTTTCTTT. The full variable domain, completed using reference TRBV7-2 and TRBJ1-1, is GAGVSQSPSNKVTEKGKDVELRCDPISGHTALYWYRQSLGQGLEFLIYFQGNSAPDKSGLPSDRFSAERTGGSVSTLTIQRTQQEDSAVYLCASSGSRADTEAFFGQGTRLTVV.

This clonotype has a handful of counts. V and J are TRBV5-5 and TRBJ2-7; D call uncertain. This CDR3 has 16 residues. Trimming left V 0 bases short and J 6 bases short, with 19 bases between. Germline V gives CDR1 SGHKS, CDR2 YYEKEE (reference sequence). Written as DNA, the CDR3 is TGTGCCAGCAGCTTGGCCGAGCAATGGAGAGGAGTCGAGCAGTACTTC. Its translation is CASSLAEQWRGVEQYF.

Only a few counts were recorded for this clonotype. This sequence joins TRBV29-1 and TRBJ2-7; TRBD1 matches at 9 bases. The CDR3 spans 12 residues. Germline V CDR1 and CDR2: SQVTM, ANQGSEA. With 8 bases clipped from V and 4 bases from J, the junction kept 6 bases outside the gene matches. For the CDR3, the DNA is TGCAGCATAACAGGGGGCGCGTACGAGCAGTACTTC. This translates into CSITGGAYEQYF.

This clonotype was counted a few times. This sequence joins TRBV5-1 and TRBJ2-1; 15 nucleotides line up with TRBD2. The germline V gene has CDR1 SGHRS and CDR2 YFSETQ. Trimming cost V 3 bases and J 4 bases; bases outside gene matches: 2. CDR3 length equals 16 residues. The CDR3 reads CASSYGLAGGYNEQFF. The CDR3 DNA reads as TGCGCCAGCAGCTACGGACTAGCGGGGGGGTACAATGAGCAGTTCTTC.

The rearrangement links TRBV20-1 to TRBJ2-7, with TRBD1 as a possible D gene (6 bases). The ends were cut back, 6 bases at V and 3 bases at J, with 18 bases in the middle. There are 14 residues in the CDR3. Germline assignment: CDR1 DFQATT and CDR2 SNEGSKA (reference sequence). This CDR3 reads CSAPRRDNYYEQYV. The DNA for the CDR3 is TGCAGTGCCCCTAGACGGGACAATTACTACGAGCAGTACGTC.

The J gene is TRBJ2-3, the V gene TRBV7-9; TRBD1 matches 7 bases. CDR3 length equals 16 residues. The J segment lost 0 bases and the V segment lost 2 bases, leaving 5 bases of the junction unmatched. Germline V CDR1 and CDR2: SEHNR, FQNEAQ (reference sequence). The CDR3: CASSLRGRYSTDTQYF. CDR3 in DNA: TGTGCCAGCAGCTTAAGGGGGCGTTACAGCACAGATACGCAGTATTTT.

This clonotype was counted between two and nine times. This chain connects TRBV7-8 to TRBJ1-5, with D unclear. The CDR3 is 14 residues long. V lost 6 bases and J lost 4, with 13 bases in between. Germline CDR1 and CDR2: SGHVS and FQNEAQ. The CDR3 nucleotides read TGTGCCAGCAGGGGCAGAGGAACAAATCAGCCCCAGCATTTT. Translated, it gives CASRGRGTNQPQHF.

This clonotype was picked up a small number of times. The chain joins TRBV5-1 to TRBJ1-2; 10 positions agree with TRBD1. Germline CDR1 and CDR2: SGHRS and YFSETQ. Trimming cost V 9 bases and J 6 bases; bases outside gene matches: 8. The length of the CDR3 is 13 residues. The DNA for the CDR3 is TGCGCCACCCGGGGGACAGGGGTCGATGGCTACACCTTC. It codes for CATRGTGVDGYTF.

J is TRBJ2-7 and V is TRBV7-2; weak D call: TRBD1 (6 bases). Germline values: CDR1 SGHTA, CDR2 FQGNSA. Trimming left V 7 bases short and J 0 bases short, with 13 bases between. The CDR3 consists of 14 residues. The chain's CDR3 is CASKPRDNSYEQYF. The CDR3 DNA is TGTGCCAGCAAACCCAGGGACAACTCCTACGAGCAGTACTTC.

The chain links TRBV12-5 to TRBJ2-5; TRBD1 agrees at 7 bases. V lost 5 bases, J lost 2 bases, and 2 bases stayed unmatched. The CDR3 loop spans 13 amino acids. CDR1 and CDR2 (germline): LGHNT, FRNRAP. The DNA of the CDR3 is TGTGCTAGTGGTAGGGGACAGCAAGAGACCCAGTACTTC. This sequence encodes CASGRGQQETQYF.